This paragraph reports one TCR beta chain. Its antigen is currently unknown. Use of 60 Vbeta and 13 Jbeta primers characterized the PCR. Assay: immunoSEQ multiplex PCR; the TCRdb copy retains only in-frame clones and omits some. The sample contains approximately 190,000 clones, about 70% of which appear only once. The sample originates from a study of cytomegalovirus exposure and HLA in healthy donors. Overall study context: Among around 180 million T cells, an earlier analysis found about 100 million unique TCR beta sequences.

Study observations and caveats: Presence/absence comparisons presumed near-even sequencing depth among donors. Per a prior analysis, the majority of TCR beta V segments were productive roughly 87% or roughly 30% of the time. In a later analysis, a missense DCLRE1C variant was linked to TCR beta V- and J-gene trimming.

This CDR3 spans 14 amino acids. V was cut by 4 bases and J by 6 bases, with 13 bases left in between. From germline, CDR1 is MNHEY and CDR2 SMNVEV (reference sequence). The receptor's source is a woman younger than 45 in good health and CMV-seronegative. V usage is TRBV27 and J usage is TRBJ1-5; D is possibly TRBD1 (6 bases). The material sequenced was PBMCs. The CDR3 bases are TGTGCCAGCAGTTCCCGGGACATTGGTCAGCCCCAGCATTTT. Its protein product is CASSSRDIGQPQHF.